Each of the 25 T cell receptor beta chains below was sequenced from the same sample in a study of OX40 agonist ivuxolimab in advanced cancers. Sequencing used immunoSEQ multiplex PCR; TCRdb keeps in-frame clones, though not all of them. Counted here are under 95,000 clones, roughly nine tenths occurring once; the ten biggest clones make up roughly 9.4%. The sample was CD4+ or CD8+ T cells sorted from blood, taken in a trial of the OX40 agonist ivuxolimab. These receptors all stem from an adult with an advanced solid tumor such as melanoma, head and neck, liver or kidney cancer.

The rearrangement uses TRBV27 and TRBJ2-3; D gene ambiguous. Germline CDR1 and CDR2: MNHEY and SMNVEV (reference sequence). This CDR3 is built from 12 residues. V lost 5 bases and J 0 bases, leaving 3 bases between the germline ends. The CDR3 protein is CASSESTDTQYF. In DNA, the CDR3 is TGTGCCAGCAGTGAAAGCACAGATACGCAGTATTTT.

This clone has just one count. The chain has TRBV7-2 and TRBJ2-1; D call uncertain. CDR1 SGHTA and CDR2 FQGNSA come from the germline V gene. Trimming removed 2 bases at V and 4 bases at J, with 9 bases between. CDR3 length: 14 residues. The CDR3 protein is CASSLSGAYNEQFF. The CDR3 DNA reads as TGTGCCAGCAGCTTATCCGGCGCATACAATGAGCAGTTCTTC.

The gene calls are TRBV6-5 and TRBJ2-7; the D is unclear. CDR3 length equals 13 residues. V dropped 6 bases and J dropped 2 bases, with 11 bases sitting between them. The germline gives CDR1 MNHEY, CDR2 SVGAGI. The CDR3 DNA reads TGTGCCAGCAGGGTAGGTGGCACCTACGAGCAGTACTTC. Encoded protein: CASRVGGTYEQYF.

The chain links TRBV10-1 to TRBJ2-7, with 11 bases identical to TRBD2. CDR3 length: 16 residues. V trimming: 0 bases; J trimming: 6 bases; junction bases outside the gene matches: 7. Germline V lookup: CDR1 WNHNN, CDR2 SYGVQD (reference sequence). CDR3 DNA sequence: TGCGCCAGCAGTGAGTCACTAGCGGGAGCAGCTACCGAGCAGTACTTC. It specifies CASSESLAGAATEQYF.

J is TRBJ1-2 and V is TRBV4-2; TRBD1 aligns across 9 bases. Germline V gives CDR1 LGHNA, CDR2 YNFKEQ. The junction had 7 bases not matched to a gene; V was cut back by 4 bases and J by 4 bases. The CDR3 loop spans 15 amino acids. The DNA of the CDR3 is TGTGCCAGCAGCCCAAGGACAGGGGACGGCTATGGCTACACCTTC. Translating gives CASSPRTGDGYGYTF.

This clone has just a few counts. The J gene is TRBJ1-5, the V gene TRBV30; tentative D call: TRBD1 (5 bases). The CDR3 covers 13 residues. V dropped 2 bases and J dropped 5 bases, with 10 bases sitting between them. Per germline, CDR1 GTSNPN and CDR2 SVGIG (reference sequence). The CDR3 coding sequence is TGTGCCTGGAGTCAGGGTTTGGATCAGCCCCAGCATTTT. Amino acids: CAWSQGLDQPQHF.

The rearrangement links TRBV2 to TRBJ2-1; D is unclear. CDR3 length equals 16 residues. Trimming removed 3 bases from V and 0 bases from J, with 12 bases in between. From germline, CDR1 is SNHLY and CDR2 FYNNEI. The CDR3 bases are TGTGCCAGCAGTGAGACGGGCCCTATCTCCTACAATGAGCAGTTCTTC. Translating gives CASSETGPISYNEQFF. The full variable domain, in which reference TRBV2 and TRBJ2-1 provide the parts outside the CDR3, is EPEVTQTPSHQVTQMGQEVILRCVPISNHLYFYWYRQILGQKVEFLVSFYNNEISEKSEIFDDQFSVERPDGSNFTLKIRSTKLEDSAMYFCASSETGPISYNEQFFGPGTRLTVL.

J is TRBJ2-7 and V is TRBV6-6, with 7 nucleotides matching TRBD2. Germline V gene lookup returns CDR1 MNHNY and CDR2 SVGAGI (reference sequence). The J segment lost 0 bases and the V segment lost 0 bases, leaving 5 bases of the junction unmatched. The CDR3 length is 16 residues. CDR3 amino acids: CASSYSLAPSSYEQYF. The CDR3 region has the DNA TGTGCCAGCAGTTACTCACTAGCGCCGAGCTCCTACGAGCAGTACTTC.

The chain has TRBV10-2 and TRBJ2-1, with D tentatively TRBD2 (6 bases). CDR3 size: 13 residues. CDR1 is WSHSY, CDR2 SAAADI, per germline. Trimming left V 8 bases short and J 0 bases short, with 8 bases between. CDR3 residues: CASVGLSYNEQFF. The CDR3, as DNA: TGCGCCAGCGTGGGACTCTCCTACAATGAGCAGTTCTTC.

The chain recombines TRBV7-9 with TRBJ2-2; D may be TRBD1 or TRBD2 (5 bases each). The germline CDR1 and CDR2 sequences are SEHNR and FQNEAQ (reference sequence). Trimming removed 5 bases from V and 3 bases from J, with 13 bases in between. This CDR3 comprises 15 residues. The CDR3 coding sequence is TGTGCCAGCAGCCTCCTACGGGGCGACACCGGGGAGCTGTTTTTT. Its protein product is CASSLLRGDTGELFF.

This clone appeared once. This chain joins TRBV21-1 and TRBJ2-1; the D call of TRBD1 is as the table states it, not checked on the DNA. TRBV21-1 is assigned pseudogene status. This CDR3 spans 17 amino acids. This CDR3 reads CASSKRARGQGYNEQFF. CDR3 bases: TGTGCCAGCAGCAAAAGGGCCAGGGGACAGGGATACAATGAGCAGTTCTTC.

V and J are TRBV7-6 and TRBJ2-7; 9 nucleotides match TRBD2. With 0 bases clipped from V and 1 base from J, the junction kept 7 bases outside the gene matches. CDR3 length: 17 residues. CDR1 and CDR2 from the germline V gene are SGHVS and FNYEAQ. CDR3 amino acids: CASSLAVVAGDSYEQYF. The CDR3 DNA reads as TGTGCCAGCAGCTTAGCGGTAGTAGCGGGAGATTCCTACGAGCAGTACTTC.

The chain couples TRBV9 to TRBJ2-1; D possibly matches TRBD1 or TRBD2 (5 bases each). V was trimmed by 2 bases and J by 5 bases, leaving 8 bases between them. The CDR3 extends over 13 amino acids. Germline CDR1 reads SGDLS; CDR2 reads YYNGEE. CDR3 coding DNA: TGTGCCAGCAGCGTCGGGGCCCACAATGAGCAGTTCTTC. Its translation is CASSVGAHNEQFF. The full variable domain, with the rest looked up from reference TRBV9 and TRBJ2-1, is DSGVTQTPKHLITATGQRVTLRCSPRSGDLSVYWYQQSLDQGLQFLIQYYNGEERAKGNILERFSAQQFPDLHSELNLSSLELGDSALYFCASSVGAHNEQFFGPGTRLTVL.

The chain couples TRBV11-2 to TRBJ2-7, with 11 bases fitting TRBD1. Germline V CDR1 and CDR2: SGHAT, FQNNGV. The V segment lost 4 bases and the J segment 6 bases; nucleotides outside the gene matches: 8. CDR3 length: 15 amino acids. The DNA of the CDR3 is TGTGCCAGCAGCTCCACCCGGGACAGGGGGATCGAGCAGTACTTC. Encoded protein: CASSSTRDRGIEQYF.

This rearrangement joins TRBV4-2 to TRBJ1-1, with D perhaps matching TRBD1 (6 bases). This CDR3 is 15 amino acids long. The germline V gene has CDR1 LGHNA and CDR2 YNFKEQ. Trimming stripped 0 bases from V and 5 bases from J, with 13 bases between. This CDR3 reads CASSQDRKGGTEAFF. In DNA, the CDR3 is TGTGCCAGCAGCCAAGATCGGAAGGGGGGGACTGAAGCTTTCTTT.

The chain carries TRBV9 and TRBJ2-5, with 7 bases that match TRBD2. V dropped 3 bases and J dropped 5; count of bases not matched to a gene: 10. CDR3 length: 15 amino acids. Germline-derived CDR1 and CDR2 are SGDLS and YYNGEE. The CDR3 DNA reads as TGTGCCAGCAGCGCACAGACTAGCATAGGCGAGACCCAGTACTTC. Encoded protein: CASSAQTSIGETQYF.

The J gene is TRBJ1-1, the V gene TRBV29-1, with D hard to call. V was clipped by 2 bases and J by 1 base, with 8 bases between them. The germline CDR1 and CDR2 sequences are SQVTM and ANQGSEA. The CDR3 loop spans 13 amino acids. The CDR3 reads CSVERPGNTEAFF. CDR3 in DNA: TGCAGCGTTGAACGACCGGGGAACACTGAAGCTTTCTTT.

The chain carries TRBV6-5 and TRBJ2-1, with a weak D call TRBD1 (5 bases). This CDR3 has 15 amino acids. Germline V gives CDR1 MNHEY, CDR2 SVGAGI. Trimming stripped 4 bases from V and 4 bases from J, with 14 bases between. In nucleotides, the CDR3 is TGTGCCAGCAGTTCCCGGGTCAGGGTATACAATGAGCAGTTCTTC. It translates to CASSSRVRVYNEQFF.

The chain couples TRBV15 to TRBJ2-7; D call uncertain. Trimming cost V 0 bases and J 9 bases, with 15 bases left between them. Germline CDR1 and CDR2: LNHNV and YYDKDF (reference sequence). This CDR3 contains 14 residues. The CDR3 spells CATSRDGPASGQYF. CDR3 bases: TGTGCCACCAGCAGAGACGGGCCCGCCTCCGGGCAGTACTTC.

This chain uses TRBV7-3 with TRBJ2-1; tentative D call: TRBD1 (5 bases). This CDR3 is 16 amino acids long. The germline V gene encodes CDR1 SGHTA and CDR2 FQGTGA. The V and J ends lost 2 bases and 0 bases respectively, with 11 bases between them. CDR3 in DNA: TGTGCCAGCAGCTTAGTACAGGCGAGCTCCTACAATGAGCAGTTCTTC. Translated: CASSLVQASSYNEQFF.

The genes are TRBV6-1 and TRBJ2-1; D is undetermined. The CDR3 has 13 amino acids. Looked up from germline, CDR1 is MNHNS and CDR2 is SASEGT. Trimming took off 7 bases at V and 0 bases at J, with 7 bases between the two ends. The CDR3 sequence is CASTVLSYNEQFF. The CDR3 bases are TGTGCCAGCACCGTTCTCTCCTACAATGAGCAGTTCTTC.

This sequence joins TRBV27 and TRBJ1-2; D is unresolved. The germline CDR1 and CDR2 sequences are MNHEY and SMNVEV (reference sequence). This CDR3 is 13 amino acids long. With 3 bases removed from V and 3 bases from J, the gap between germline ends came to 8 bases. The CDR3: CASSFRRDYGYTF. As DNA, the CDR3 is TGTGCCAGCAGTTTTCGCCGTGACTATGGCTACACCTTC.

This chain joins TRBV19 and TRBJ2-1; 8 nucleotides match TRBD2. The CDR3 covers 17 residues. After removal of 10 bases from V and 6 bases from J, the junction contained 20 bases not matched to a gene. Germline values: CDR1 LNHDA, CDR2 SQIVND (reference sequence). The CDR3 DNA follows: TGTGCCACCCTCGGGGGAGCGGGAGCCGTTGGAACCAATGAGCAGTTCTTC. Translating gives CATLGGAGAVGTNEQFF.

The V and J genes are TRBV27 and TRBJ1-1, with 9 nucleotides matching TRBD1. The germline CDR1 and CDR2 sequences are MNHEY and SMNVEV (reference sequence). After removal of 7 bases from V and 6 bases from J, the junction contained 6 bases not matched to a gene. The CDR3 sequence is 13 residues long. CDR3 sequence reads: CASMGGQGSEAFF. The DNA of the CDR3 is TGTGCCAGCATGGGGGGACAGGGTTCTGAAGCTTTCTTT.

The chain employs TRBV9 and TRBJ2-5; tentatively, D is TRBD1 (5 bases). In germline, CDR1 is SGDLS, CDR2 YYNGEE. This CDR3 contains 14 residues. V lost 3 bases, J lost 0 bases, and 9 bases lay in between. DNA of the CDR3: TGTGCCAGCAGCGCTCGACAGTACCAAGAGACCCAGTACTTC. Protein product: CASSARQYQETQYF.